Described below is a single T cell receptor (beta chain) sequence and its context. This entry belongs to a study of shared clonotypes between healthy human individuals. Data came from immunoSEQ multiplex PCR; TCRdb stores just in-frame clones and leaves some out. This table holds roughly 1 million clones, 78% found once. Germline V CDR1 and CDR2: LGHNA, YSLEER. The ends lost 4 bases at V and 5 bases at J; junction bases unmatched: 10. This CDR3 contains 16 residues. The chain recombines TRBV4-3 with TRBJ1-1; 10 bases line up with TRBD1. The sequence came from a man younger than 35 in good health. Some clones in this sample may be carry-over from other donors' samples. Sequencing used memory CD4+ T cells from PBMCs. Documented subset: CD45RA-negative fraction. The CDR3 region has the DNA TGCGCCAGCAGCCTCTACTTCGGGACAGGGGATACTGAAGCTTTCTTT. Protein: CASSLYFGTGDTEAFF.